Shown below are 25 T cell receptor beta chains from a single sample sequenced in a study of blood T cell repertoires in COVID-19. Assay used: immunoSEQ multiplex PCR; TCRdb lists only in-frame clones, some missing. Of a few hundred thousand clones listed, about 83% were seen once; the top ten hold approximately 10%. Sequencing input: PBMCs or T cells enriched from blood (not recorded which). The source is a woman aged 45-60 years who had recovered from COVID-19.

The chain links TRBV12-3 or TRBV12-4 to TRBJ1-2, with 7 bases matching TRBD1. The junction had 3 bases not matched to a gene; V was cut back by 4 bases and J by 4 bases. CDR3 length: 13 residues. The DNA for the CDR3 is TGTGCCAGCAGTTCTGGGACAGTCTATGGCTACACCTTC. As protein: CASSSGTVYGYTF.

The V gene is TRBV2, the J gene TRBJ1-1, with TRBD1 as a possible D gene (5 bases). The CDR3 spans 15 residues. CDR1 is SNHLY and CDR2 is FYNNEI in the germline V gene. V dropped 6 bases and J dropped 0 bases, with 14 bases sitting between them. CDR3 region: CASRRGTSMNTEAFF. The CDR3 nucleotides read TGTGCCAGCAGGAGAGGGACTTCGATGAACACTGAAGCTTTCTTT.

With respect to this clone: Other DNA sequences from this sample encode an identical CDR3 as well. The chain is built from TRBV2 and TRBJ1-2; no firm D call. Between the trimmed V and J ends, which lost 0 bases and 5 bases, there was a span of 4 bases. Per the germline V gene, CDR1 is SNHLY and CDR2 is FYNNEI. This CDR3 has 12 residues. The CDR3 DNA is TGTGCCAGCAGTGAAGCCGGGTATGGCTACACCTTC. It translates to CASSEAGYGYTF.

The chain recombines TRBV27 with TRBJ1-4; tentatively, D is TRBD1 (5 bases). Trimming pared 2 bases from V and 2 bases from J, leaving 12 bases between. The CDR3 is 16 amino acids. Germline lookup yields CDR1 MNHEY and CDR2 SMNVEV (reference sequence). CDR3 amino acids: CASSLHSGLTNEKLFF. The DNA of the CDR3 is TGTGCCAGCAGTTTACATTCGGGACTGACTAATGAAAAACTGTTTTTT.

The chain combines TRBV18 with TRBJ2-7; possible D gene TRBD2, 5 bases. CDR1 and CDR2 from the germline V gene are KGHSH and LQKENI. V lost 6 bases and J lost 2, with 17 bases in between. This CDR3 contains 15 residues. The CDR3 loop reads CASSDKEAGPYEQYF. The CDR3 bases are TGTGCCAGCTCCGACAAGGAGGCAGGTCCCTACGAGCAGTACTTC.

The V call is TRBV15, the J call TRBJ1-5; a weak D match, TRBD1 (6 bases). Per the germline V gene, CDR1 is LNHNV and CDR2 is YYDKDF (reference sequence). This CDR3 has 16 amino acids. The ends were cut back, 2 bases at V and 0 bases at J, with 11 bases in the middle. As DNA, the CDR3 is TGTGCCACCAGCAGATACGGCAGGGGTAGCAATCAGCCCCAGCATTTT. Residues: CATSRYGRGSNQPQHF.

V usage is TRBV7-9 and J usage is TRBJ1-5; D call uncertain. The CDR3 consists of 14 residues. Germline lookup yields CDR1 SEHNR and CDR2 FQNEAQ (reference sequence). Trimming removed 5 bases from V and 10 bases from J, with 18 bases in between. CDR3 region: CASSPAVAGGPQHF. The CDR3 DNA follows: TGTGCCAGCAGCCCCGCGGTAGCGGGAGGACCCCAGCATTTT.

This clone came up once. The genes are TRBV5-1 and TRBJ2-3; D ambiguous. The V end lost 1 base, the J end lost 1 base, and 7 bases lay between the germline ends. The germline CDR1 and CDR2 sequences are SGHRS and YFSETQ. This CDR3 region has 14 residues. The CDR3 DNA reads as TGCGCCAGCAGCTTGAGCACGGGCACAGATACGCAGTATTTT. This codes for CASSLSTGTDTQYF.

CDR3 sequence: CSVGAGNTEAFF. CDR3 sequence (DNA): TGCAGCGTTGGGGCGGGGAACACTGAAGCTTTCTTT. V usage is TRBV29-1 and J usage is TRBJ1-1; D unclear. The CDR3 contains 12 residues. From germline, CDR1 is SQVTM and CDR2 ANQGSEA. V was cut by 4 bases and J by 1 base, with 7 bases left in between.

This chain links TRBV7-2 with TRBJ2-4, with 9 bases fitting TRBD2. Germline V gene sequence: CDR1 SGHTA, CDR2 FQGNSA. J lost 8 bases, V lost 3 bases, and 8 bases had no gene match. The CDR3 has 15 amino acids. The CDR3 DNA reads as TGTGCCAGCAGCTTTCAGGCGGGGGGGCCGGACATTCAGTACTTC. It yields the protein CASSFQAGGPDIQYF. Supplemented by reference TRBV7-2 and TRBJ2-4, the full variable domain reads GAGVSQSPSNKVTEKGKDVELRCDPISGHTALYWYRQSLGQGLEFLIYFQGNSAPDKSGLPSDRFSAERTGGSVSTLTIQRTQQEDSAVYLCASSFQAGGPDIQYFGAGTRLSVL.

The chain uses TRBV2 and TRBJ2-5; TRBD1 might be the D (5 bases). This CDR3 contains 16 residues. CDR1 is SNHLY, CDR2 FYNNEI, per germline. V dropped 6 bases and J dropped 2 bases, with 19 bases sitting between them. The CDR3 spells CASRESGAQGQETQYF. Here the CDR3 DNA reads TGTGCCAGCAGAGAATCCGGAGCTCAGGGTCAAGAGACCCAGTACTTC.

The chain employs TRBV6-2 or TRBV6-3 and TRBJ2-7, with TRBD2 matching over 15 bases. Germline CDR1 MNHEY, CDR2 SVGEGT. This CDR3 has 21 amino acids. J gave up 2 bases and V 6 bases, and 20 bases lay outside the gene matches. CDR3 nucleotides: TGTGCCAGCAGCTCACGAGCGCTGGGACTAGCGGGGGGTAGTGCCGCCTACGAGCAGTACTTC. Protein: CASSSRALGLAGGSAAYEQYF.

The genes are TRBV5-4 and TRBJ1-1, with D tentatively TRBD1 (5 bases). This CDR3 comprises 14 residues. Germline assignment: CDR1 SGHNT and CDR2 YYREEE (reference sequence). Trimming took 3 bases from V and 0 from J, leaving 9 bases between them. The CDR3: CASSSRQMNTEAFF. In DNA form, the CDR3 reads TGTGCCAGCAGCTCCCGACAGATGAACACTGAAGCTTTCTTT.

This chain links TRBV27 with TRBJ2-3; 9 bases are a match to TRBD1. The CDR3 spans 15 residues. Unmatched junction bases numbered 9, after V lost 5 bases and J lost 6 bases. The germline V gene has CDR1 MNHEY and CDR2 SMNVEV (reference sequence). This chain's CDR3 is CASSTRTGVTDTQYF. The DNA of the CDR3 is TGTGCCAGCAGTACTCGGACAGGGGTTACGGATACGCAGTATTTT.

The rearrangement links TRBV4-3 to TRBJ1-6, with no clear D. The CDR3 is 18 amino acids. Looked up from germline, CDR1 is LGHNA and CDR2 is YSLEER. Between the trimmed V and J ends, which lost 0 bases and 0 bases, there was a span of 12 bases. DNA of the CDR3: TGCGCCAGCAGCCAAGATGCAAGAGGGAGCTCCTATAATTCACCCCTCCACTTT. Its translation: CASSQDARGSSYNSPLHF.

The chain carries TRBV6-2 or TRBV6-3 and TRBJ2-5; TRBD2 might be the D (7 bases). V dropped 5 bases and J dropped 9 bases, with 16 bases sitting between them. CDR3 size: 13 residues. Germline V gives CDR1 MNHEY, CDR2 SVGEGT. The CDR3 nucleotides read TGTGCCAGCAGTCTCGGGGGGCTGGTGGCCCAGTACTTC. Translating it yields CASSLGGLVAQYF.

The rearrangement links TRBV3-1 (or the pseudogene TRBV3-2) to TRBJ2-1; 10 nucleotides align to TRBD2. V trimming: 0 bases; J trimming: 13 bases; junction bases outside the gene matches: 9. This CDR3 is built from 15 residues. The germline V gene encodes CDR1 LGHDT and CDR2 YNNKEL (reference sequence). The CDR3 sequence is CASSQETSGVMEQFF. The CDR3, as DNA: TGTGCCAGCAGCCAAGAAACTAGCGGGGTAATGGAACAGTTCTTC.

This chain joins TRBV29-1 and TRBJ1-5, with 7 bases matching TRBD1. CDR3 length: 15 residues. V lost 5 bases and J lost 0; bases outside the gene matches: 7. Germline-derived CDR1 and CDR2 are SQVTM and ANQGSEA. DNA for the CDR3: TGCAGCGTTTTGTTGGGGACAGCTAGCAATCAGCCCCAGCATTTT. Encoded protein: CSVLLGTASNQPQHF.

V is TRBV2 and J is TRBJ1-5; D is perhaps TRBD1 (6 bases). Germline values: CDR1 SNHLY, CDR2 FYNNEI. V lost 9 bases to trimming and J lost 7 bases, with 19 bases between them. The CDR3 runs 14 residues. The CDR3 coding sequence is TGTGCCAGTTCGGGGCAGGGGTATGGACAGCCCCAGCATTTT. This sequence encodes CASSGQGYGQPQHF.

J is TRBJ2-3 and V is TRBV12-5; 8 nucleotides line up with TRBD2. V shed 6 bases and J 5 bases; nucleotides not matched to a gene: 19. The CDR3 spans 18 residues. Germline CDR1 is LGHNT and CDR2 is FRNRAP. The chain's CDR3 is CASGGGGTTSYPQDTQYF. CDR3 coding DNA: TGTGCTAGTGGCGGGGGGGGAACCACATCGTACCCTCAAGATACGCAGTATTTT.

This clone was seen only once. The rearrangement joins TRBV5-1 to TRBJ2-3; D is possibly TRBD2 (5 bases). The CDR3 spans 14 residues. Germline CDR1 is SGHRS and CDR2 is YFSETQ. V lost 1 base to trimming and J lost 0 bases, with 6 bases between them. The CDR3 bases are TGCGCCAGCAGCTTGCGGACTAGCACAGATACGCAGTATTTT. As protein: CASSLRTSTDTQYF.

V is TRBV2 and J is TRBJ1-2; 8 nucleotides line up with TRBD1. Germline V gene data show CDR1 as SNHLY and CDR2 as FYNNEI. Trimming at V came to 7 bases and at J to 4 bases, leaving 5 bases not matched to a gene. This CDR3 contains 13 residues. The CDR3 sequence: CASTGQARYGYTF. The CDR3 coding sequence is TGTGCCAGCACGGGACAGGCACGCTATGGCTACACCTTC.

The chain couples TRBV4-1 to TRBJ1-2, with D hard to call. Trimming took off 0 bases at V and 0 bases at J, with 5 bases between the two ends. CDR3 size: 14 residues. In germline, CDR1 is MGHRA, CDR2 YSYEKL. The CDR3 nucleotides are TGCGCCAGCAGCCAAGATAATACTAACTATGGCTACACCTTC. This gives the protein CASSQDNTNYGYTF.

The sample holds a few counts of this clone. The chain joins TRBV19 to TRBJ1-1; D is undetermined. Trimming took off 9 bases at V and 1 base at J, with 15 bases between the two ends. Looked up from germline, CDR1 is LNHDA and CDR2 is SQIVND (reference sequence). The CDR3 is 14 residues long. The DNA of the CDR3 is TGTGCCAGCTTCAGCGGGTGGAGGAACACTGAAGCTTTCTTT. It yields the protein CASFSGWRNTEAFF.

With respect to this clone: The germline gene is not matched at one end of the junction; a read error may be the cause. V is TRBV7-7 and J is TRBJ2-2; TRBD2 agrees at 9 bases. CDR3 length: 17 residues. Germline V lookup: CDR1 SSHAT, CDR2 FNYEAQ (reference sequence). CDR3 protein: CASSQVAGGTNTGELFF. In DNA, the CDR3 is TGTGCTAGCAGCCAGGTGGCGGGGGGGACGAACACCGGGGAGCTGTTTTTT.